The source of this T cell receptor beta chain is a study of shared clonotypes between healthy human individuals. About the study: Aged between 18 and 49, the donors were two women and three men. Each donor's CD8 memory used one plate, CD8 naive two, each CD4 subset three.

The repertoire was sequenced with immunoSEQ multiplex PCR; TCRdb's copy has only in-frame clones and lacks some. Among over a million clones listed, around three quarters were seen once. Turning to this clone: The antigen is not known.

Study results and limitations: The study's rarefaction showed incomplete sorted-subset sequencing despite large depth. Owing to a small donor count, the genetic and exposure-history diversity represented was limited.

Germline V gene data show CDR1 as SGHVS and CDR2 as FQNEAQ. Trimming stripped 0 bases from V and 2 bases from J, with 8 bases between. The CDR3 extends over 16 amino acids. The sequencing input was memory CD4+ T cells from PBMCs. Subset in this sample: CD45RA-negative fraction. This sequence was found in a man aged 18-30 years in good health. Some clones in this sample may be carry-over from other donors' samples. The chain recombines TRBV7-8 with TRBJ2-6, with D possibly matching TRBD2 (5 bases). CDR3 nucleotides: TGTGCCAGCAGCTTAGCGGCCGGGGCTGGGGCCAACGTCCTGACTTTC. Its protein is CASSLAAGAGANVLTF.